This T cell receptor (beta chain) was identified during a study of STAT5B mutations in CD4+ large granular lymphocyte leukemia. Turning to the study itself: Among healthy controls, a particular HLA allele went with more CDR3 'QG' motifs. General study points: 8/27 top patient clones versus 2/35 control clones were TRBV06-family. Without HLA matching, higher CD4+ than CD8+ T-LGLL clonality could reflect small sample size.

The ends were cut back, 6 bases at V and 2 bases at J, with 15 bases in the middle. The V gene's germline CDR1 is SQVTM and CDR2 ANQGSEA. The CDR3 runs 14 residues. Produced via immunoSEQ multiplex PCR; TCRdb's table is partial and in-frame only. The repertoire holds tens of thousands of clones, with roughly 76% as singletons. About this clone: Its specificity is not known.

The sample taken for sequencing was CD4+ T cells from blood buffy coats. This clonotype was obtained from a human donor in good health. The chain recombines TRBV29-1 with TRBJ2-3, with TRBD2 as a possible D gene (5 bases). The CDR3 here is CSVPGGRFTDTQYF. For the CDR3, the DNA is TGCAGCGTCCCTGGCGGGCGATTCACAGATACGCAGTATTTT.